A single sample gave rise to the 10 T cell receptor beta chains below, sequenced in a study of regulatory T cells in long-lasting Graves disease. Relying on iRepertoire HTBI primers and Arm-PCR of CDR3 regions, the team built TCR beta libraries. TCRdb called the multiplex PCR reads again in MiXCR, with one record for every CDR3 protein. The table shows 350,000 to 450,000 distinct CDR3 sequences, with 14% to 15% occurring only once. As for time point: newly diagnosed GD, antithyroid drugs for less than 3 months. From PBMCs, RNA was extracted and then used to make the TCR library. The data also belong to a second study, concerning T cells in Graves' hyperthyroidism and ophthalmopathy.

Sample: peripheral blood mononuclear cells (PBMCs), taken at new diagnosis, from a patient treated with antithyroid drugs. These receptors originate from a woman aged 40-49 years with Graves disease.

This clonotype was recorded at least ten times. The chain uses TRBV27 and TRBJ1-2, with 10 nucleotides matching TRBD1. Germline values: CDR1 MNHEY, CDR2 SMNVEV (reference sequence). The CDR3 is 19 amino acids. The trim removed 0 bases at V and 7 bases at J, leaving 17 bases unmatched. CDR3 sequence reads: CASSLSQTGGRPVGGGYTF. The CDR3 DNA is TGTGCCAGCAGTTTATCCCAGACAGGGGGCCGCCCAGTTGGAGGTGGCTACACCTTC.

This chain connects TRBV20-1 to TRBJ2-4, with TRBD1 identical over 8 bases. The CDR3 totals 15 residues. Trimming at V came to 5 bases and at J to 7 bases, leaving 13 bases not matched to a gene. CDR1 is DFQATT, CDR2 SNEGSKA, per germline (reference sequence). CDR3 protein: CSADRAGGELNIQYF. The DNA of the CDR3 is TGCAGTGCTGACAGGGCAGGGGGCGAACTGAACATTCAGTACTTC.

This clonotype was seen a handful of times. V is TRBV29-1 and J is TRBJ1-1, with D uncertain. Germline-derived CDR1 and CDR2 are SQVTM and ANQGSEA. Trimming cost V 1 base and J 8 bases, with 14 bases left between them. This CDR3 comprises 13 residues. The CDR3: CSVEGSPGSEAFF. The CDR3 coding sequence is TGCAGCGTTGAAGGGTCCCCAGGCTCCGAAGCTTTCTTT.

This clonotype was seen more than once but under ten times. The V call is TRBV5-1, the J call TRBJ2-3; D remains ambiguous. The germline CDR1 and CDR2 sequences are SGHRS and YFSETQ. This CDR3 is built from 14 residues. The V end was cut by 7 bases, the J end by 0 bases, with 12 bases between. The CDR3 bases are TGCGCCAGCCATACGCAGACGAGCACAGATACGCAGTATTTT. Residues: CASHTQTSTDTQYF. Using reference TRBV5-1 and TRBJ2-3 for the parts outside the CDR3, the full variable domain is KAGVTQTPRYLIKTRGQQVTLSCSPISGHRSVSWYQQTPGQGLQFLFEYFSETQRNKGNFPGRFSGRQFSNSRSEMNVSTLELGDSALYLCASHTQTSTDTQYFGPGTRLTVL.

The rearrangement links TRBV15 to TRBJ2-3; D may be TRBD1 (6 bases). This CDR3 is built from 16 residues. Germline CDR1 LNHNV, CDR2 YYDKDF (reference sequence). V dropped 5 bases and J dropped 2 bases, with 17 bases sitting between them. The CDR3 DNA reads as TGTGCCACCAGCGGAGCAATACAGGGAATCACAGATACGCAGTATTTT. Protein product: CATSGAIQGITDTQYF.

This clonotype was seen repeatedly, ten times or more. This sequence joins TRBV28 and TRBJ1-3, with a possible D match to TRBD1 (6 bases). CDR3 length: 17 amino acids. The ends were cut back, 2 bases at V and 0 bases at J, with 14 bases in the middle. Germline CDR1 MDHEN, CDR2 SYDVKM. The CDR3 reads CASSLGGHSFSGNTIYF. The CDR3 region has the DNA TGTGCCAGCAGTTTAGGGGGACACAGCTTCTCTGGAAACACCATATATTTT.

This clonotype showed up many times. The gene calls are TRBV20-1 and TRBJ1-1, with 7 bases aligning to TRBD1. The CDR3 totals 15 residues. Germline CDR1 DFQATT, CDR2 SNEGSKA (reference sequence). Unmatched junction bases numbered 13, after V lost 2 bases and J lost 7 bases. In DNA form, the CDR3 reads TGCAGTGCTAGACGGGATACAGGGGAATGGGGTGAAGCTTTCTTT. It specifies CSARRDTGEWGEAFF.

This clonotype was recorded a few times. The CDR3 DNA is TGTGCCAGCAGCTCCTCTCGTCAGGGGGCGGTTGGCTACACCTTC. It codes for CASSSSRQGAVGYTF. The rearrangement links TRBV13 to TRBJ1-2, with 8 positions matching TRBD1. Germline values: CDR1 PRHDT, CDR2 FYEKMQ (reference sequence). Trimming at V came to 4 bases and at J to 7 bases, leaving 11 bases not matched to a gene. The CDR3 totals 15 residues.

To note about this clonotype: One end of the junction fails to match germline, which may point to a read error. V usage is TRBV6-2 or TRBV6-3 and J usage is TRBJ2-7; 7 nucleotides match TRBD2. This CDR3 is 16 amino acids long. CDR1 and CDR2 from the germline V gene are MNHEY and SVGEGT. In DNA form, the CDR3 reads TGTGCCGGCAGTTACTCTGGCGGGAGCTGGGTCGACGAGCAGTACTTC. This gives the protein CAGSYSGGSWVDEQYF.

This clonotype has a count of ten or more. V is TRBV30 and J is TRBJ2-5; D is uncertain. Trimming shortened V by 4 bases and J by 0 bases, and 12 bases separated the two germline ends. Germline assignment: CDR1 GTSNPN and CDR2 SVGIG (reference sequence). The CDR3 totals 14 residues. This CDR3 reads CAWMPNPYQETQYF. CDR3 DNA sequence: TGTGCCTGGATGCCCAATCCATACCAAGAGACCCAGTACTTC.